The 32 T cell receptor beta chains reported below all come from one sample, sequenced in a study of Graves' ophthalmopathy and Graves' hyperthyroidism. RNA transcripts were the template, and TCR beta CDR3 regions were amplified from them. The authors performed first-round RT-PCR with HTBI primers and then a second-round multiplex PCR. Using its own MiXCR run on the multiplex PCR reads, TCRdb lists one record per CDR3 protein. Here the sample spans 650,000 to 900,000 distinct CDR3 sequences, 35% to 50% being singletons. Material for sequencing was peripheral blood. The receptors originated from an adult man with Graves' ophthalmopathy.

Regarding this clonotype: This may stem from a read error, because a much larger clone lies one nucleotide away. V usage is TRBV19 and J usage is TRBJ2-6; tentatively, D is TRBD2 (6 bases). Looked up from germline, CDR1 is LNHDA and CDR2 is SQIVND (reference sequence). The CDR3 covers 16 residues. Deletions cut 9 bases from V and 2 bases from J, with 17 bases between. CDR3 amino acids: CASSSVGLPGANVLTF. The CDR3 coding sequence is TGTGCCAGCAGTTCAGTGGGACTTCCTGGGGCCAACGTCCTGACTTTC.

In its sample, this clonotype was seen a few times. The chain links TRBV2 to TRBJ1-4; D uncertain. Germline V gene sequence: CDR1 SNHLY, CDR2 FYNNEI. Trimming stripped 5 bases from V and 4 bases from J, with 11 bases between. This CDR3 comprises 14 residues. For the CDR3, the DNA is TGTGCCAGCAGTTCAACAGAAATTAATGAAAAACTGTTTTTT. This gives the protein CASSSTEINEKLFF.

In regard to this clonotype: A junction boundary mismatches the germline segment, possibly from a read error. V usage is TRBV5-1 and J usage is TRBJ1-2; no clear D. CDR3 length: 16 residues. The germline gives CDR1 SGHRS, CDR2 YFSETQ. DNA of the CDR3: TGTGCCAGCAGTTACTCGATAGACTTTTACTTGGGGGGCTACACCTTC. Residues: CASSYSIDFYLGGYTF.

This clonotype was detected a few times. At one of its ends the junction is not consistent with the germline gene, which may arise from a read error. This chain uses TRBV24-1 with TRBJ1-5, with D maybe TRBD1 (5 bases). The germline CDR1 and CDR2 sequences are KGHDR and SFDVKD. This CDR3 comprises 14 residues. The CDR3 region is CASSELAGNQPQHF. DNA for the CDR3: TGTGCCAGCAGTGAACTGGCAGGGAATCAGCCCCAGCATTTT.

For this clonotype: The conserved phenylalanine or tryptophan normally closing the CDR3 is absent here, so this likely arose from a read error. This rearrangement joins TRBV7-8 to TRBJ2-5; TRBD1 aligns across 8 bases. V shed 5 bases, J shed 5 bases, and the junction held 10 bases outside the gene matches. The CDR3 extends over 15 amino acids. CDR1 is SGHVS and CDR2 is FQNEAQ in the germline V gene. The CDR3: CASSLGQGFLETQYV. DNA for the CDR3: TGTGCCAGCAGCCTCGGACAGGGCTTTCTGGAGACCCAGTACGTC.

This chain links TRBV19 with TRBJ1-1, with a weak D call TRBD1 (5 bases). The CDR3 is 16 amino acids. Germline CDR1 reads LNHDA; CDR2 reads SQIVND (reference sequence). Trimming shortened V by 1 base and J by 1 base, and 13 bases separated the two germline ends. This CDR3 is CASSIGWGTRNTEAFF. The CDR3 coding sequence is TGTGCCAGTAGTATAGGGTGGGGGACGCGGAACACTGAAGCTTTCTTT.

This rearrangement joins TRBV29-1 to TRBJ2-1; weak D call: TRBD2 (5 bases). V gave up 6 bases and J gave up 2 bases, with 14 bases separating them. Germline CDR1 is SQVTM and CDR2 is ANQGSEA. This CDR3 region has 14 residues. CDR3 sequence: CSVGSPSPYNEQFF. The CDR3 DNA follows: TGCAGCGTCGGTTCCCCTAGCCCCTACAATGAGCAGTTCTTC.

This clonotype was found many times. The chain employs TRBV9 and TRBJ2-7; TRBD2 matches at 13 bases. Germline V gives CDR1 SGDLS, CDR2 YYNGEE. The CDR3 extends over 15 amino acids. Unmatched junction bases numbered 5, after V lost 3 bases and J lost 5 bases. The CDR3: CASSAGTSGTHEQYF. In DNA, the CDR3 is TGTGCCAGCAGCGCAGGGACTAGCGGGACCCACGAGCAGTACTTC.

This chain connects TRBV10-3 to TRBJ1-3, with 12 positions matching TRBD1. Trimming at V came to 6 bases and at J to 1 base, leaving 7 bases not matched to a gene. There are 17 residues in the CDR3. The germline V gene encodes CDR1 ENHRY and CDR2 SYGVKD. CDR3 sequence (DNA): TGTGCCATCAGCGGGGACAGGGGGCGATCTTCTGGAAACACCATATATTTT. Translating gives CAISGDRGRSSGNTIYF.

In this sample, this clonotype turned up once. V gene TRBV6-5 combines with J gene TRBJ2-7; D possibly corresponds to TRBD2 (5 bases). The V end lost 6 bases, the J end lost 5 bases, and 14 bases lay between the germline ends. CDR3 length equals 13 residues. Germline CDR1 is MNHEY and CDR2 is SVGAGI. The CDR3 DNA reads as TGTGCCAGCAGCCATCGGGATGTCCACGAGCAGTACTTC. It codes for CASSHRDVHEQYF.

This clonotype was detected many times. This chain uses TRBV11-2 with TRBJ1-2, with D uncertain. The CDR3 has 12 amino acids. Per the germline V gene, CDR1 is SGHAT and CDR2 is FQNNGV. Trimming took off 4 bases at V and 8 bases at J, with 11 bases between the two ends. CDR3 region: CASSSTQLGYTF. The CDR3 DNA is TGTGCCAGCAGCTCCACACAGCTAGGCTACACCTTC.

This clonotype was counted ten times or more. V usage is TRBV9 and J usage is TRBJ1-4, with D hard to call. Germline V CDR1 and CDR2: SGDLS, YYNGEE. V was clipped by 0 bases and J by 8 bases, with 14 bases between them. This CDR3 has 15 amino acids. The CDR3: CASSVGEPTDEKLFF. The CDR3 nucleotides read TGTGCCAGCAGCGTAGGGGAACCCACAGACGAAAAACTGTTTTTT.

The chain employs TRBV11-2 and TRBJ2-2, with D perhaps TRBD1 or TRBD2 (6 bases each). The V gene lost 3 bases and the J gene lost 5 bases, with 13 bases spanning the gap. This CDR3 spans 15 amino acids. The V gene's germline CDR1 is SGHAT and CDR2 FQNNGV. The CDR3 reads CASSFGGHYTGELFF. The DNA of the CDR3 is TGTGCCAGCAGCTTCGGGGGCCACTATACCGGGGAGCTGTTTTTT.

This clonotype was counted many times. The V call is TRBV11-1, the J call TRBJ1-1; D gene unclear. Trimming shortened V by 10 bases and J by 1 base, and 16 bases separated the two germline ends. The CDR3 has 14 residues. Germline V lookup: CDR1 SGHAT, CDR2 FQDESV (reference sequence). For the CDR3, the DNA is TGTGCCACCAAACCTGGACGGACGAACACTGAAGCTTTCTTT. It codes for CATKPGRTNTEAFF. The whole variable domain, filled in from reference TRBV11-1 and TRBJ1-1, reads EAEVAQSPRYKITEKSQAVAFWCDPISGHATLYWYRQILGQGPELLVQFQDESVVDDSQLPKDRFSAERLKGVDSTLKIQPAELGDSAMYLCATKPGRTNTEAFFGQGTRLTVV.

The table lists this clonotype with a few counts. This chain connects TRBV11-2 to TRBJ1-3; no reliable D call. The CDR3 is made up of 14 amino acids. Germline V lookup: CDR1 SGHAT, CDR2 FQNNGV. V shed 3 bases and J shed 3 bases, with 9 bases lying between them. The CDR3 loop is CASSFGGFGNTIYF. As DNA, the CDR3 is TGTGCCAGCAGCTTCGGTGGGTTTGGAAACACCATATATTTT.

This clonotype was observed many times. CDR3 sequence (DNA): TGTGCCAGCATCCCGGTGAGCTCTGGAAACACCATATATTTT. Translation: CASIPVSSGNTIYF. The chain uses TRBV7-9 and TRBJ1-3; D uncertain. The V end was cut by 7 bases, the J end by 0 bases, with 10 bases between. The length of the CDR3 is 14 residues. The germline V gene encodes CDR1 SEHNR and CDR2 FQNEAQ (reference sequence).

The genes are TRBV20-1 and TRBJ2-5; TRBD2 might be the D (5 bases). The V gene's germline CDR1 is DFQATT and CDR2 SNEGSKA (reference sequence). The CDR3 runs 14 residues. Trimming pared 0 bases from V and 7 bases from J, leaving 15 bases between. For the CDR3, the DNA is TGCAGTGCTAGAGATCGAACTAGTTACGGGACCCAGTACTTC. Translated: CSARDRTSYGTQYF.

A word on this clonotype: Sequence at one end of the junction differs from germline and may be a read error. The J gene is TRBJ1-1, the V gene TRBV10-3, with a possible D match to TRBD1 (5 bases). The germline V gene encodes CDR1 ENHRY and CDR2 SYGVKD. The CDR3 contains 12 residues. The chain's CDR3 is CTIRAMNTEAFF. CDR3 bases: TGTACCATCAGGGCAATGAACACTGAGGCTTTCTTT.

At least ten counts were recorded for this clonotype. The chain uses TRBV20-1 and TRBJ1-1; 8 bases line up with TRBD1. CDR3 length: 16 amino acids. With 0 bases clipped from V and 5 bases from J, the junction kept 11 bases outside the gene matches. CDR1 DFQATT and CDR2 SNEGSKA come from the germline V gene (reference sequence). CDR3 DNA sequence: TGCAGTGCTAGAGATGCGGCAGGGGGCGCAGGTACTGAAGCTTTCTTT. Amino acids: CSARDAAGGAGTEAFF.

The rearrangement links TRBV2 to TRBJ2-7; possibly TRBD2 for D (5 bases). The V gene's germline CDR1 is SNHLY and CDR2 FYNNEI. Trimming stripped 5 bases from V and 3 bases from J, with 14 bases between. CDR3 length: 14 amino acids. The CDR3 nucleotides are TGTGCCAGCAGTAGAGGCGGGTTGCACTACGAGCAGTACTTC. Amino acid sequence: CASSRGGLHYEQYF.

This clonotype was detected a few times. Compared with germline, one end of the junction differs, possibly owing to a read error. V gene TRBV7-9 combines with J gene TRBJ2-7; possible D gene TRBD1, 6 bases. This CDR3 contains 17 residues. CDR1 and CDR2 from the germline V gene are SEHNR and FQNEAQ (reference sequence). The chain's CDR3 is CASSQVTGRRGKYEQYF. In DNA form, the CDR3 reads TGCGCCAGCAGCCAAGTTACGGGTCGAAGGGGGAAATACGAGCAGTACTTC.

The sample holds many counts of this clonotype. The rearrangement joins TRBV7-9 to TRBJ2-5; D assignment may be TRBD1 or TRBD2 (5 bases each). V was cut by 8 bases and J by 5 bases, with 18 bases left in between. Per germline, CDR1 SEHNR and CDR2 FQNEAQ (reference sequence). The CDR3 has 14 residues. CDR3 sequence: CASLGTRGTETQYF. CDR3 coding DNA: TGTGCCAGCTTAGGGACCCGAGGGACGGAGACCCAGTACTTC. The entire variable domain, with the rest obtained from reference TRBV7-9 and TRBJ2-5, is as follows: DTGVSQNPRHKITKRGQNVTFRCDPISEHNRLYWYRQTLGQGPEFLTYFQNEAQLEKSRLLSDRFSAERPKGSFSTLEIQRTEQGDSAMYLCASLGTRGTETQYFGPGTRLLVL.

In this sample, this clonotype turned up many times. DNA of the CDR3: TGTGCCAGCAGCCCAGGACAGGGTCACACTGAAGCTTTCTTT. As protein: CASSPGQGHTEAFF. This rearrangement joins TRBV7-8 to TRBJ1-1, with TRBD1 identical over 8 bases. The CDR3 has 14 residues. Germline V gene lookup returns CDR1 SGHVS and CDR2 FQNEAQ. The V gene end was trimmed by 5 bases and the J gene end by 3 bases; junction bases not matched to a gene: 5.

This rearrangement joins TRBV15 to TRBJ2-6; D might be TRBD1 (5 bases). The CDR3 is 17 residues long. Trimming shortened V by 0 bases and J by 2 bases, and 11 bases separated the two germline ends. The V gene's germline CDR1 is LNHNV and CDR2 YYDKDF (reference sequence). The CDR3 bases are TGTGCCACCAGCAGAGAAGCCCAGGGCCCTGGGGCCAACGTCCTGACTTTC. Translating it yields CATSREAQGPGANVLTF.

Worth noting for this clonotype: One end of the junction fails to match germline, which may point to a read error. The chain joins TRBV20-1 to TRBJ1-2, with TRBD1 matching over 9 bases. CDR3 length: 12 residues. Germline V gives CDR1 DFQATT, CDR2 SNEGSKA (reference sequence). The CDR3 is CSATGGNYGFTF. CDR3 DNA: TGCAGTGCGACAGGGGGTAACTATGGCTTCACCTTC.

The chain is built from TRBV19 and TRBJ2-7; tentatively, D is TRBD2 (6 bases). This CDR3 contains 13 residues. Germline values: CDR1 LNHDA, CDR2 SQIVND (reference sequence). Trimming pared 7 bases from V and 0 bases from J, leaving 10 bases between. CDR3 sequence reads: CASKEGSSYEQYF. CDR3 bases: TGTGCCAGTAAGGAGGGGAGCTCCTACGAGCAGTACTTC.

V usage is TRBV2 and J usage is TRBJ2-5; 7 bases line up with TRBD2. Looked up from germline, CDR1 is SNHLY and CDR2 is FYNNEI. The trim removed 5 bases at V and 2 bases at J, leaving 17 bases unmatched. The CDR3 totals 18 residues. The CDR3: CASSYLGVGGRGQETQYF. CDR3 in DNA: TGTGCCAGCAGTTACCTCGGTGTTGGAGGGAGGGGTCAAGAGACCCAGTACTTC.

The table lists this clonotype with many counts. The rearrangement links TRBV20-1 to TRBJ2-7; 9 nucleotides line up with TRBD2. The CDR3 spans 14 residues. The V gene's germline CDR1 is DFQATT and CDR2 SNEGSKA (reference sequence). The ends lost 5 bases at V and 5 bases at J; junction bases unmatched: 10. CDR3 sequence: CSAASTSGSNEQYF. The CDR3 region has the DNA TGCAGTGCTGCCTCGACTAGCGGATCTAACGAGCAGTACTTC.

V gene TRBV29-1 combines with J gene TRBJ2-7, with 11 bases identical to TRBD2. V was clipped by 4 bases and J by 7 bases; unmatched bases: 3. The CDR3 sequence is 12 residues long. CDR1 and CDR2 (germline): SQVTM, ANQGSEA. CDR3 region: CSVALAGEEQYF. The CDR3 DNA sequence: TGCAGCGTTGCACTAGCGGGAGAAGAGCAGTACTTC.

Regarding this clonotype: A much larger clonotype is one base distant, so this may be a read error. This CDR3 fails to terminate in the conserved phenylalanine or tryptophan, so it likely reflects a read error. The CDR3 DNA is TGTGCCAGCAGCCCGGTGTTGGATAATTCACCCCTCCACCTT. It encodes CASSPVLDNSPLHL. This chain uses TRBV14 with TRBJ1-6, with D unclear. The CDR3 contains 14 residues. Germline V gene sequence: CDR1 SGHDN, CDR2 FVKESK. The ends were cut back, 4 bases at V and 5 bases at J, with 9 bases in the middle.

This CDR3 is CASSLSGTSNEQYF. The CDR3 DNA reads TGTGCCAGCAGTTTAAGCGGGACTAGTAACGAGCAGTACTTC. V gene TRBV9 combines with J gene TRBJ2-7, with TRBD2 matching over 8 bases. Germline loops: CDR1 SGDLS, CDR2 YYNGEE. V shed 5 bases, J shed 5 bases, and the junction held 9 bases outside the gene matches. The CDR3 sequence is 14 residues long.

The chain uses TRBV15 and TRBJ1-2, with D hard to call. The CDR3 contains 14 residues. Trimming stripped 3 bases from V and 6 bases from J, with 14 bases between. The germline V gene encodes CDR1 LNHNV and CDR2 YYDKDF (reference sequence). The CDR3 region has the DNA TGTGCCACCAGCAGCACAAGGGTGGACGATGGCTACACCTTC. Translating it yields CATSSTRVDDGYTF.